These 21 T cell receptor beta chains share one sample of origin, sequenced in a study of graft-versus-host responses after intestinal transplantation (dated by TCRdb to the early 2020s). The receptor library was made with the immunoSEQ multiplex PCR assay. The clones in this table, taken by TCRdb from immuneACCESS, are in-frame only. Not every clone is retained; where verified, under half of the shortfall comes from an unresolved V gene, and the cause of the rest is unknown. The sample table contains some 96,000 clones; only one count was recorded for around nine tenths of them. The ten largest clones add up to roughly 15% of the sample. Material: PBMCs, obtained roughly 68 weeks after intestinal transplant. The receptor set was obtained from a human patient who received an intestinal transplant, so some T cells may come from the graft donor.

This clone has just one count. The chain combines TRBV2 with TRBJ1-6, with TRBD1 as a possible D gene (6 bases). V lost 8 bases and J lost 1, with 15 bases in between. The CDR3 covers 16 residues. CDR1 is SNHLY and CDR2 is FYNNEI in the germline V gene. The CDR3 region is CASGGAGRSYNSPLHF. In nucleotides, the CDR3 is TGTGCCAGCGGGGGGGCAGGGAGGTCCTATAATTCACCCCTCCACTTT.

In this sample, this clone turned up once. V usage is TRBV16 and J usage is TRBJ2-1; 9 nucleotides align to TRBD1. The V and J ends lost 6 bases and 2 bases, in that order; junction bases with no gene match: 5. The CDR3 is 15 amino acids. Per germline, CDR1 KGHSY and CDR2 FQNENV. CDR3 sequence reads: CASSPGTGTYNEQFF. DNA of the CDR3: TGTGCCAGCAGTCCCGGGACAGGGACCTACAATGAGCAGTTCTTC.

This rearrangement joins TRBV18 to TRBJ1-4; 7 bases map to TRBD1. The CDR3 is 13 amino acids. V was pared by 3 bases and J by 7 bases, with 2 bases of the junction left unmatched. Per the germline V gene, CDR1 is KGHSH and CDR2 is LQKENI. The CDR3 DNA is TGTGCCAGCTCACCCAGGGGGGGTGAAAAACTGTTTTTT. It encodes CASSPRGGEKLFF.

The chain uses TRBV2 and TRBJ2-7; 12 bases line up with TRBD2. The germline V gene has CDR1 SNHLY and CDR2 FYNNEI. This CDR3 has 13 residues. Trimming removed 9 bases from V and 4 bases from J; junction bases left unmatched: 4. The CDR3 region has the DNA TGTGCCAGAAGGACTAGCGGGGCGTACGAGCAGTACTTC. It specifies CARRTSGAYEQYF.

V usage is TRBV6-6 and J usage is TRBJ2-5, with a possible D match to TRBD1 (5 bases). The assigned J gene may be wrong: the sequence end matches TRBJ2-7 better. Per the germline V gene, CDR1 is MNHNY and CDR2 is SVGAGI (reference sequence). This CDR3 spans 16 amino acids. This CDR3 reads CASSYTPQTVTYEQYF. The CDR3 region has the DNA TGTGCCAGCAGTTACACCCCTCAGACAGTAACCTACGAGCAGTACTTC.

The rearrangement uses TRBV7-2 and TRBJ1-2; 10 bases agree with TRBD1. The trim removed 5 bases at V and 6 bases at J, leaving 6 bases unmatched. The CDR3 length is 14 residues. Germline V gene sequence: CDR1 SGHTA, CDR2 FQGNSA. CDR3 DNA: TGTGCCAGCAGCACCTTAGGGACAGGGGATGGCTACACCTTC. This gives the protein CASSTLGTGDGYTF.

The chain uses TRBV13 and TRBJ1-2; D is undetermined. The V and J ends lost 0 bases and 4 bases respectively, with 3 bases between them. This CDR3 is built from 12 residues. Germline V lookup: CDR1 PRHDT, CDR2 FYEKMQ (reference sequence). The CDR3 nucleotides read TGTGCCAGCAGCTTAGGGAGCTATGGCTACACCTTC. It is translated as CASSLGSYGYTF. Filled out from reference TRBV13 and TRBJ1-2, the complete variable domain reads AAGVIQSPRHLIKEKRETATLKCYPIPRHDTVYWYQQGPGQDPQFLISFYEKMQSDKGSIPDRFSAQQFSDYHSELNMSSLELGDSALYFCASSLGSYGYTFGSGTRLTVV.

The rearrangement links TRBV5-1 to TRBJ2-1; D is unclear. The CDR3 is 13 residues long. Trimming left V 2 bases short and J 6 bases short, with 9 bases between. Germline CDR1 reads SGHRS; CDR2 reads YFSETQ. CDR3 DNA sequence: TGCGCCAGCAGCTTAAACGGTATCAATGAGCAGTTCTTC. This gives the protein CASSLNGINEQFF. The full variable domain, completed using reference TRBV5-1 and TRBJ2-1, is KAGVTQTPRYLIKTRGQQVTLSCSPISGHRSVSWYQQTPGQGLQFLFEYFSETQRNKGNFPGRFSGRQFSNSRSEMNVSTLELGDSALYLCASSLNGINEQFFGPGTRLTVL.

The V call is TRBV10-3, the J call TRBJ2-2; a possible D gene is TRBD1 (5 bases). V was cut by 4 bases and J by 2 bases, with 5 bases left in between. The CDR3 has 13 residues. Germline loops: CDR1 ENHRY, CDR2 SYGVKD. The DNA of the CDR3 is TGTGCCATCAGTGGGGGCAACACCGGGGAGCTGTTTTTT. It specifies CAISGGNTGELFF.

This chain joins TRBV6-1 and TRBJ2-2; tentative D call: TRBD1 (7 bases). This CDR3 contains 15 residues. CDR1 MNHNS and CDR2 SASEGT come from the germline V gene. The ends were cut back, 11 bases at V and 4 bases at J, with 20 bases in the middle. CDR3 sequence: CAVGGGIWGTGELFF. For the CDR3, the DNA is TGTGCCGTTGGAGGGGGCATATGGGGCACCGGGGAGCTGTTTTTT.

The V and J genes are TRBV5-6 and TRBJ1-2, with 9 bases fitting TRBD1. J was trimmed by 7 bases and V by 2 bases; bases with no gene match: 6. Germline CDR1 SGHDT, CDR2 YYEEEE. The CDR3 is 14 residues long. This chain's CDR3 is CASSLGTGMLGYTF. The CDR3 DNA sequence: TGTGCCAGCAGCTTAGGGACAGGGATGCTTGGCTACACCTTC.

The chain combines TRBV5-6 with TRBJ2-1; D uncertain. CDR3 length: 15 residues. CDR1 is SGHDT and CDR2 is YYEEEE in the germline V gene. The germline V and J ends were trimmed by 5 bases and 1 base, with 13 bases remaining between them. In DNA, the CDR3 is TGTGCCAGCAGAACCCCCCTCGGGTCCTACAATGAGCAGTTCTTC. As protein: CASRTPLGSYNEQFF.

As to this clone: One junction end does not reproduce the germline sequence, and a read error may be involved. V usage is TRBV6-6 and J usage is TRBJ1-6; 8 bases line up with TRBD1. Germline CDR1 reads MNHNY; CDR2 reads SVGAGI (reference sequence). CDR3 length: 12 residues. DNA of the CDR3: TGTGCCAGCAGTTATGGGGGGGACAGGAAAGACTTT. Its translation is CASSYGGDRKDF.

CDR3 DNA sequence: TGTGCCAGCAGCACGCCCGGGGACAGGCAATACAATGAGCAGTTCTTC. It codes for CASSTPGDRQYNEQFF. The genes are TRBV11-2 and TRBJ2-1, with TRBD1 identical over 8 bases. Germline trimming cut 5 bases from V and 4 bases from J; bases unmatched to any gene: 10. This CDR3 has 16 residues. Germline-derived CDR1 and CDR2 are SGHAT and FQNNGV.

The chain joins TRBV6-5 to TRBJ2-7; 7 bases are shared with TRBD2. This CDR3 has 14 amino acids. Germline loops: CDR1 MNHEY, CDR2 SVGAGI. Trimming took 5 bases from V and 6 from J; bases not matched to a gene: 10. The DNA for the CDR3 is TGTGCCAGCAGTCAGGGAGGGATTGGCTCCGAGCAGTACTTC. Translation gives CASSQGGIGSEQYF.

This chain links TRBV2 with TRBJ2-7; D is possibly TRBD1 or TRBD2 (5 bases each). This CDR3 has 15 residues. With 3 bases removed from V and 0 bases from J, the gap between germline ends came to 12 bases. Germline values: CDR1 SNHLY, CDR2 FYNNEI. CDR3 sequence reads: CASSEGDPSSYEQYF. CDR3 DNA: TGTGCCAGCAGTGAGGGGGACCCCAGCTCCTACGAGCAGTACTTC.

This chain connects TRBV5-1 to TRBJ1-1; no reliable D call. Trimming pared 0 bases from V and 1 base from J, leaving 7 bases between. The germline V gene encodes CDR1 SGHRS and CDR2 YFSETQ. The CDR3 extends over 14 amino acids. In nucleotides, the CDR3 is TGCGCCAGCAGCTTGGGGGGATCGAACACTGAAGCTTTCTTT. This sequence encodes CASSLGGSNTEAFF.

This chain links TRBV4-1 with TRBJ2-7, with unresolved D. This CDR3 comprises 13 residues. V lost 3 bases to trimming and J lost 2 bases, with 8 bases between them. Germline V gene sequence: CDR1 MGHRA, CDR2 YSYEKL. CDR3 amino acids: CASSHLSAYEQYF. CDR3 in DNA: TGCGCCAGCAGCCATCTGTCAGCCTACGAGCAGTACTTC.

The J gene is TRBJ2-3, the V gene TRBV4-2; TRBD2 agrees at 8 bases. Trimming took 2 bases from V and 4 from J; bases not matched to a gene: 5. Germline V gives CDR1 LGHNA, CDR2 YNFKEQ. The CDR3 runs to 15 residues. This CDR3 reads CASSQSSGDSDTQYF. CDR3 nucleotide sequence: TGTGCCAGCAGCCAAAGTAGCGGGGATTCAGATACGCAGTATTTT.

The genes are TRBV2 and TRBJ1-1, with TRBD1 matching over 7 bases. V lost 6 bases, J lost 10 bases, and 11 bases stayed unmatched. Germline CDR1 and CDR2: SNHLY and FYNNEI. The CDR3 has 13 amino acids. CDR3 sequence: CASRPKTGDRAFF. CDR3 in DNA: TGTGCCAGCAGACCAAAAACAGGGGATCGAGCTTTCTTT.

The CDR3 DNA sequence: TGCGCCAGCAGTGAGTCGGGCAGCTATGGCTACACCTTC. It encodes CASSESGSYGYTF. The V and J genes are TRBV10-1 and TRBJ1-2; no clear D gene. The ends were cut back, 0 bases at V and 4 bases at J, with 6 bases in the middle. Looked up from germline, CDR1 is WNHNN and CDR2 is SYGVQD (reference sequence). CDR3 length equals 13 residues.